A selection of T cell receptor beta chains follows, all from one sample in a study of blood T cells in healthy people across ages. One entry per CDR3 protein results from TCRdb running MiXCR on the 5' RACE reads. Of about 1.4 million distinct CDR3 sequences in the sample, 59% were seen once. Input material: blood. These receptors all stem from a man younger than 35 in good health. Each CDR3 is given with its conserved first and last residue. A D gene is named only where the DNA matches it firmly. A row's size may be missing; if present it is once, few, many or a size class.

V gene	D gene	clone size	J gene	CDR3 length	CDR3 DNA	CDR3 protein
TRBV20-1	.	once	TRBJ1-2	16	TGCAGTGCTAGTATGCGGCCCCCGCAGGGGAACTATGGCTACACCTTC	CSASMRPPQGNYGYTF
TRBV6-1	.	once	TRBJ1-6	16	TGTGCCAGCAGTGACGCGAGACAGTCCTATAATTCACCCCTCCACTTT	CASSDARQSYNSPLHF
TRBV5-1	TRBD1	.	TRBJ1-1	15	TGCGCCAGCAGCTTGGGGGACAGCGGAAGAACTGAAGCTTTCTTT	CASSLGDSGRTEAFF
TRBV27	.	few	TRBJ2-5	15	TGTGCCAGCAGGGCGGGAGTGACGAGGGGGGAGACCCAGTACTTC	CASRAGVTRGETQYF
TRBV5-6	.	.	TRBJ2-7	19	TGTGCCAGCAGCTTAAATCGTGGGACACAGGTGGAGCCACACTACGAGCAGTACTTC	CASSLNRGTQVEPHYEQYF
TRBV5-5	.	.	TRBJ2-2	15	TGTGCCAGCAGCCGGGACCTCCTCAACACCGGGGAGCTGTTTTTT	CASSRDLLNTGELFF
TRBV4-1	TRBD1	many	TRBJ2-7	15	TGCGCCAGCAGCCAAGAGGGACAGGGTTTCTACGAGCAGTACTTC	CASSQEGQGFYEQYF
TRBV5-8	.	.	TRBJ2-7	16	TGTGCCAGCAGCTTGGTGGTGGGTCCGACCACCTACGAGCAGTACTTC	CASSLVVGPTTYEQYF
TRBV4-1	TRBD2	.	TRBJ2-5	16	TGCGCCAGCAGCCAATTACTAGCGGGAGACCAAGAGACCCAGTACTTC	CASSQLLAGDQETQYF
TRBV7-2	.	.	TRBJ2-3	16	TGTGCCAGCAGCTTAATGGGTTCAGGGGGGGCAGATACGCAGTATTTT	CASSLMGSGGADTQYF
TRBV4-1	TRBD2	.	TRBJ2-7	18	TGCGCCAGCAGCCGCCTAATCGATGGGGGCGGGAGGGTCTACGAGCAGTACTTC	CASSRLIDGGGRVYEQYF
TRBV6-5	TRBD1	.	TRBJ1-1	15	TGTGCCAGCAGTCCCCTCCCCTTTACAGGGGAGTGGGCTTTCTTT	CASSPLPFTGEWAFF
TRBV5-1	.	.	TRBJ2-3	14	TGCGCCAGCAGACCATATTTGTGGACAGATACGCAGTATTTT	CASRPYLWTDTQYF
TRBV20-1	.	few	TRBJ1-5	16	TGCAGTGCCGGCTCTGGGAAGACGTATAGCAATCAGCCCCAGCATTTT	CSAGSGKTYSNQPQHF
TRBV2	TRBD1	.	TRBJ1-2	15	TGTGCCAGCAGTGATGGACAGGGGGATTACTATGGCTACACCTTC	CASSDGQGDYYGYTF
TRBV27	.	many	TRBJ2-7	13	TGTGCCAGCAGTTTGACACCCTCCTACGAGCAGTACTTC	CASSLTPSYEQYF
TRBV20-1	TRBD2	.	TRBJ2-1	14	TGCAGTGCTAGAGATCCGTTAGCGGGGGGGCAGCAGTTCTTC	CSARDPLAGGQQFF
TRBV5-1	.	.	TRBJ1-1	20	TGCGCCAGCAGCTTGTTAGACCCCAGGAGCTTTAGTTTAATGAACACTGAAGCTTTCTTT	CASSLLDPRSFSLMNTEAFF
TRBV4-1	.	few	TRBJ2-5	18	TGCGCCAGCAGCCACTCACCCAGGGCTAGGAAAGGCCAAGAGACCCAGTACTTC	CASSHSPRARKGQETQYF
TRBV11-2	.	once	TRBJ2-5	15	TGTGCCAGCAGCTTAGAGGCAGCGGCGGGTGAGACCCAGTACTTC	CASSLEAAAGETQYF
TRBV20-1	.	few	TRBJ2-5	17	TGCAGTGCCATGAGGTCGCCCAGGGCACCCCTCCGACAGACCCAGTACTTC	CSAMRSPRAPLRQTQYF
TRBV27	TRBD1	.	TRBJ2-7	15	TGTGCCAGCAGCTACGGGACAGGGGTCGCCTACGAGCAGTACTTC	CASSYGTGVAYEQYF
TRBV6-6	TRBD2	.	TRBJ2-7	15	TGTGCCAGCAGTTCAATCGCGGGAGGGGACTACGAGCAGTACTTC	CASSSIAGGDYEQYF
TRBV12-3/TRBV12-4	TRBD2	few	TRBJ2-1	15	TGTGCCAGCAGCCCGCTAGCGGGAGGAGGCAATGAGCAGTTCTTC	CASSPLAGGGNEQFF
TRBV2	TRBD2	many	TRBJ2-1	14	TGTGCCAGCAGTGGGGGGACTACCCAGGGTAAGCAGTTCTTC	CASSGGTTQGKQFF
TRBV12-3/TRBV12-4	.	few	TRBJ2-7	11	TGTGCCAGCTATCGAGGTGACGAGCAGTACTTC	CASYRGDEQYF
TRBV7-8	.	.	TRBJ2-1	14	TGTGCCAGCAGCTTAAGGGAGACAGTCAATGAGCAGTTCTTC	CASSLRETVNEQFF
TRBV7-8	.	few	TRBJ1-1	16	TGTGCCAGCAGCTTCGCCACAGGGTTAGAGAATACTGAAGCTTTCTTT	CASSFATGLENTEAFF
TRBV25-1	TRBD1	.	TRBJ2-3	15	TGTGCCAGCAGCCGAAACAGGGGGTTCACAGATACGCAGTATTTT	CASSRNRGFTDTQYF
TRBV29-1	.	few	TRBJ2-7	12	TGCAGCGTTGGGGGGGAGTCCTACGAGCAGTACTTC	CSVGGESYEQYF
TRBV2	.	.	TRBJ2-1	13	TGTGCCAGCAGAGCGACTAGTCTCAATGAGCAGTTCTTC	CASRATSLNEQFF
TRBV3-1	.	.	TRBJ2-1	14	TGTGCCAGCAGTGAAGGTAGCGGTAACAATGAGCAGTTCTTC	CASSEGSGNNEQFF
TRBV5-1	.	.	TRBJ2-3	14	TGCGCCAGCAGGAATGTTGACGGGACAGATACGCAGTATTTT	CASRNVDGTDTQYF
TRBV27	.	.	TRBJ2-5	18	TGTGCCAGCAGCTTGGGACCGAGGGTCCTTCGCCCGACAGAGACCCAGTACTTC	CASSLGPRVLRPTETQYF
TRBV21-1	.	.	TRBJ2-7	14	TGTGCCAGCGAGGCACAAGTATTCTCCTACGAGCAGTACTTC	CASEAQVFSYEQYF
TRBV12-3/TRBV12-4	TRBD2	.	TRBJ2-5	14	TGTGCCAGCAGTTTAAGCGGGGCCCAAGAGACCCAGTACTTC	CASSLSGAQETQYF
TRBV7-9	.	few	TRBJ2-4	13	TGTGCCAGCACCGGGACGGCCCGAGACATTCAGTACTTC	CASTGTARDIQYF
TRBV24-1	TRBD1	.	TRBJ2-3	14	TGTGCCACCAGTGATTCACAGGGGTTAGATACGCAGTATTTT	CATSDSQGLDTQYF
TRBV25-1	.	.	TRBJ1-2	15	TGTGCCAGCAGTGATCAGGCCCGGGCTGGCTATGGCTACACCTTC	CASSDQARAGYGYTF
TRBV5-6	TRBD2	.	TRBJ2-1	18	TGTGCCAGCAGCTTGGGGTTAGCGGGGGACCCAATTCACAATGAGCAGTTCTTC	CASSLGLAGDPIHNEQFF
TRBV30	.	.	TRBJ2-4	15	TGTGCCTGGAGTGTAGGGCGGGGAGCCAAAAACATTCAGTACTTC	CAWSVGRGAKNIQYF
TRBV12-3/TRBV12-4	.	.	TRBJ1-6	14	TGTGCCAGCGGCCCCCCTGGGGGCAATTCACCCCTCCACTTT	CASGPPGGNSPLHF
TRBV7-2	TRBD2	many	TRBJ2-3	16	TGTGCCAGCAGCTTAAATAGCGGGGGGGCAAAAGATACGCAGTATTTT	CASSLNSGGAKDTQYF
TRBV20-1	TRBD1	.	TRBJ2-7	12	TGCAGTGCTATTCAGGGGGCAGGCGAGCAGTACTTC	CSAIQGAGEQYF
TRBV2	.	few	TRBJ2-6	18	TGTGCCAGCAGTGAAATTGAGGGGGGCCCCTCTGGGGCCAACGTCCTGACTTTC	CASSEIEGGPSGANVLTF
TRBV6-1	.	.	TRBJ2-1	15	TGTGCCAGCAGTGAAGAGTGGGGGGCTATCGATGAGCAGTTCTTC	CASSEEWGAIDEQFF
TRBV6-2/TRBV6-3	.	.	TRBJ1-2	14	TGTGCCAGCAGCCAAAGGACAGTTAACTATGGCTACACCTTC	CASSQRTVNYGYTF
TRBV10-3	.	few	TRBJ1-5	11	TGTGCCATCAGTGACGGGACAACCCAGCATTTT	CAISDGTTQHF